This TCR beta chain was observed in a study of beta chain features in type 1 diabetes. Expressed TCRB transcripts were sequenced because the isolated RNA had all been reverse transcribed beforehand. Profiling relied on immunoSEQ multiplex PCR, and the TCRdb table lists in-frame clones only, not all of them. The table lists hundreds of thousands of clones, around 15% of them singletons, with approximately 0.021% in the top ten. Study conclusions and caveats: Within each of all four CD4+ subsets, Type 1 diabetes patients had TCRB CDR3s that were moderately but significantly shorter.

Of note for this clone: The antigen remains undetermined.

Central memory, naive, regulatory and stem cell-like memory CD4+ cells were sorted by CD45RO/CCR7/CD25/CD127/CD95/CD27. The V and J ends lost 2 bases and 7 bases respectively, with 9 bases between them. This CDR3 comprises 12 residues. Germline V lookup: CDR1 SGHVS, CDR2 FNYEAQ. The sequencing sample was made of naive CD4+ T cells from blood. This clonotype was sampled from a man younger than 35 with type 1 diabetes. The V and J genes are TRBV7-6 and TRBJ2-7, with D unclear. Here the CDR3 reads CASSLTAREQYF. The CDR3 bases are TGTGCCAGCAGCTTAACCGCAAGGGAGCAGTACTTC.